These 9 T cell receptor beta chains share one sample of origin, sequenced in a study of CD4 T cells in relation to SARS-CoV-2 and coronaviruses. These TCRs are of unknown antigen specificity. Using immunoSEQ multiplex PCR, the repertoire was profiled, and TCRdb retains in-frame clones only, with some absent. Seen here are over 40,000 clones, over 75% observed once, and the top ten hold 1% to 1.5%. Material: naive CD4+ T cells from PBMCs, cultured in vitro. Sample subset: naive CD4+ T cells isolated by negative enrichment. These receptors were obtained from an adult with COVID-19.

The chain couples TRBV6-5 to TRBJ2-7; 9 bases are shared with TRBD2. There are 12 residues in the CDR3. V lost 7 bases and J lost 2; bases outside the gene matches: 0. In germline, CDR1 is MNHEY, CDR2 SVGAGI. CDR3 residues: CASTSGTYEQYF. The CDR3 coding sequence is TGTGCCAGCACTAGCGGGACCTACGAGCAGTACTTC.

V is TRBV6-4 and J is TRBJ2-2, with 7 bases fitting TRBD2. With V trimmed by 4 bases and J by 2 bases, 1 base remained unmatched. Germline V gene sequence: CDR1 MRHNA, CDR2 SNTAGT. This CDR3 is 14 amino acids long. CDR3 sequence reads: CASSGDYNTGELFF. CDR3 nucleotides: TGTGCCAGCAGTGGGGACTATAACACCGGGGAGCTGTTTTTT.

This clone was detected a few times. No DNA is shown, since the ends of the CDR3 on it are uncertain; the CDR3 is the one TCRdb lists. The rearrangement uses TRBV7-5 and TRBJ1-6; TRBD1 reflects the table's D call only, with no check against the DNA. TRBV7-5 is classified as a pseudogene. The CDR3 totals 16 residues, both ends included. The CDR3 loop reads CARSFGRGNRDSPLHF.

The CDR3 coding sequence is TGTGCCAGCAGCCAGTCCCGGGACTCCTACGAGCAGTACTTC. Its translation is CASSQSRDSYEQYF. The chain employs TRBV3-1 (or the pseudogene TRBV3-2) and TRBJ2-7; TRBD2 is a possible D gene (5 bases). Trimming took 3 bases from V and 0 from J, leaving 9 bases between them. Germline V gene sequence: CDR1 LGHDT, CDR2 YNNKEL (reference sequence). The length of the CDR3 is 14 residues.

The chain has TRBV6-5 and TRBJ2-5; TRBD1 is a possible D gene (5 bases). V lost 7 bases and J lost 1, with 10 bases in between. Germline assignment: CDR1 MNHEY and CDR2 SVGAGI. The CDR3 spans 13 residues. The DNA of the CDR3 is TGTGCCAGCAAGGCAGGGCCCCAAGAGACCCAGTACTTC. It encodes CASKAGPQETQYF.

This CDR3 is CASSLATGGNNSPLHF. Here the CDR3 DNA reads TGCGCCAGCAGCCTTGCGACAGGGGGCAATAATTCACCCCTCCACTTT. The chain employs TRBV5-1 and TRBJ1-6, with 10 bases matching TRBD1. Germline assignment: CDR1 SGHRS and CDR2 YFSETQ. Trimming took 4 bases from V and 5 from J; bases not matched to a gene: 6. CDR3 length: 16 residues.

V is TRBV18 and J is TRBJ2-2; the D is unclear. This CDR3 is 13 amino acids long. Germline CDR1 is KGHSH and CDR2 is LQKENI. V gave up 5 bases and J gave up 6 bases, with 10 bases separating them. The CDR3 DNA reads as TGTGCCAGCTCATACTATAAGGCCGGGGAGCTGTTTTTT. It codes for CASSYYKAGELFF.

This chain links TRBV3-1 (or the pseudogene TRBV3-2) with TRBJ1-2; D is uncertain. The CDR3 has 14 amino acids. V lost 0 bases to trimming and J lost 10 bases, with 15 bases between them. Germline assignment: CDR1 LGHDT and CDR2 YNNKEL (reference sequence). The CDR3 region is CASSQDSGPADYTF. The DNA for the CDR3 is TGTGCCAGCAGCCAAGATTCAGGACCGGCTGACTACACCTTC.

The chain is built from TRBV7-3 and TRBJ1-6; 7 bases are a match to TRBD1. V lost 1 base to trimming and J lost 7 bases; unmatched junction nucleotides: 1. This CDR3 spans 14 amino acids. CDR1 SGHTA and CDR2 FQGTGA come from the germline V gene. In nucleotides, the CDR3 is TGTGCCAGCAGCTTAAGGGACAGAAATTCACCCCTCCACTTT. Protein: CASSLRDRNSPLHF.